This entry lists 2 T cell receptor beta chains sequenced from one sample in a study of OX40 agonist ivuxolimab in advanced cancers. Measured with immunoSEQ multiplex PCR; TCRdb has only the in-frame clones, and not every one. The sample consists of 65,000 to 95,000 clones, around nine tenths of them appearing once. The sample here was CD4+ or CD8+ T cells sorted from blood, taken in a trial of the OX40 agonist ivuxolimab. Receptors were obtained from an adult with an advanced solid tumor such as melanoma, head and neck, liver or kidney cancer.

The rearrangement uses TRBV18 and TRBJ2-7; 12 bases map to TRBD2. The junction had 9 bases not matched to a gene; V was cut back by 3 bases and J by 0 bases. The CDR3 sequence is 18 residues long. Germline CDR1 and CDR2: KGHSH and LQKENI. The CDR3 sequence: CASSPRASGRALSYEQYF. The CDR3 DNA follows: TGTGCCAGCTCACCTCGGGCTAGCGGGAGGGCCCTCTCCTACGAGCAGTACTTC.

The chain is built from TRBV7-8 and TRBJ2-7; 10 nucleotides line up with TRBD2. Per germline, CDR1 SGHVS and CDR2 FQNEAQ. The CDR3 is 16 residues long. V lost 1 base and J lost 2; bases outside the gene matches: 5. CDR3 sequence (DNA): TGTGCCAGCAGCTTAGGGCTCCTAGCGGGAGCCTACGAGCAGTACTTC. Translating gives CASSLGLLAGAYEQYF.